This T cell receptor (beta chain) was sequenced for a study of T cell repertoires in ileal Crohn's disease. Study-wide context: Approximately 32% were active smokers at surgery; median disease duration was around 7.9 years.

Clones were read by immunoSEQ multiplex PCR, and TCRdb kept only the in-frame ones, dropping some. Of more than 9,000 clones detected, about 80% appear once; the ten largest clones hold 4.5% to 5.5%. Points from the study as a whole: Endoscopic recurrence occurred in every patient whose clonality exceeded 26.8%. High-frequency clones were more common in sorted CD8 than CD4 cells.

Points on this clone: The antigen is not known.

Sequencing was performed on ileal tissue. This TCR was recovered from an adult with Crohn's disease.

CDR3 DNA: TGTGCCAGCAGCTCCCTCGGCCGGGACTACTCCTACGATACGCAGTATTTT. Translated: CASSSLGRDYSYDTQYF. The chain employs TRBV7-9 and TRBJ2-3, with TRBD2 identical over 7 bases. The CDR3 has 17 residues. The J segment lost 6 bases and the V segment lost 4 bases, leaving 16 bases of the junction unmatched. CDR1 is SEHNR, CDR2 FQNEAQ, per germline (reference sequence).